The sequence of this T cell receptor beta chain was determined in a study of T-cell reconstitution after alpha-beta-depleted transplantation in children. Whole-study results and caveats: High day-60 TCRbeta diversity in some patients came from surviving recipient T cells and thymic progenitors. Diversity and T-cell counts at one year after transplant derived mostly from new T cells. After transplant, at about two months, alpha-beta T cells were reportedly derived from several hundred expanded graft clones.

This clonotype was counted between two and nine times. Its specificity is not known. The ends lost 5 bases at V and 2 bases at J; junction bases unmatched: 13. Germline values: CDR1 MNHEY, CDR2 SMNVEV (reference sequence). The CDR3 runs to 17 residues. TCRbeta library construction was performed incorporating unique molecular identifiers. TCRdb re-called the PCR reads with MiXCR, one entry per CDR3 protein. The sample records about 1,000,000 distinct CDR3 sequences, roughly 31% being singletons. The rearrangement links TRBV27 to TRBJ2-3; 7 bases agree with TRBD2. The sequence came from a boy less than two years old who had a stem cell transplant for SCID, so the T cells may come from the graft donor. The source material was PBMCs, mostly from graft donor cells, sampled 360 days after TCRalphabeta/CD19-depleted stem cell transplant. The CDR3 DNA is TGTGCCAGCAGTCCCCTTGGCGGGGGTGGGTTCACAGATACGCAGTATTTT. It codes for CASSPLGGGGFTDTQYF.